The next 19 T cell receptor beta chains were all read from a single sample in a study of T-cell memory formation after mild COVID-19. TCRdb re-derived calls from the 5' RACE reads in MiXCR, one entry per CDR3 protein. The table lists approximately 150,000 distinct CDR3 sequences, 15% to 20% of them singletons. The sequenced sample was PBMCs or a T cell subset sorted from them (not recorded which). These receptors were taken from an adult woman who had mild COVID-19 (a few samples of this study predate the infection). Cell type and time point are not known.

This chain joins TRBV4-3 and TRBJ2-5; TRBD1 might be the D (6 bases). CDR3 size: 14 residues. Germline V CDR1 and CDR2: LGHNA, YSLEER. Trimming pared 0 bases from V and 3 bases from J, leaving 8 bases between. The CDR3: CASSQDHREETQYF. The CDR3 DNA reads TGCGCCAGCAGCCAAGATCACAGGGAAGAGACCCAGTACTTC.

A few counts support this clonotype. The chain joins TRBV12-3 or TRBV12-4 to TRBJ2-7; tentatively, D is TRBD2 (6 bases). This CDR3 comprises 15 residues. Between the trimmed V and J ends, which lost 7 bases and 2 bases, there was a span of 18 bases. Written as DNA, the CDR3 is TGTGCCAGCAATAGCGGCGGATCGGGGGCCTACGAGCAGTACTTC. Protein product: CASNSGGSGAYEQYF.

This clonotype was detected a few times. The chain combines TRBV7-3 with TRBJ2-1, with 10 positions matching TRBD1. Germline assignment: CDR1 SGHTA and CDR2 FQGTGA. The CDR3 runs to 17 residues. J lost 10 bases, V lost 2 bases, and 14 bases had no gene match. The CDR3 DNA sequence: TGTGCCAGCAGCTTATTGGGACAGGGGATCAATCCAGACGAGCAGTTCTTC. This encodes CASSLLGQGINPDEQFF.

This clonotype was seen more than once but under ten times. The chain couples TRBV29-1 to TRBJ1-2, with TRBD1 as a possible D gene (6 bases). The germline V gene encodes CDR1 SQVTM and CDR2 ANQGSEA. V gave up 4 bases and J gave up 2 bases, with 14 bases separating them. The CDR3 runs to 14 residues. CDR3 protein: CSVVGRDNNYGYTF. CDR3 DNA sequence: TGCAGCGTTGTAGGAAGGGACAACAACTATGGCTACACCTTC.

This clonotype was observed a handful of times. The chain couples TRBV18 to TRBJ2-1; 13 nucleotides line up with TRBD2. Germline assignment: CDR1 KGHSH and CDR2 LQKENI. This CDR3 comprises 16 residues. V lost 4 bases, J lost 4 bases, and 4 bases stayed unmatched. The CDR3 loop is CASSLRTSGSYNEQFF. Here the CDR3 DNA reads TGTGCCAGCTCACTCCGGACTAGCGGGAGTTACAATGAGCAGTTCTTC.

This clonotype was detected a few times. The chain has TRBV15 and TRBJ2-5; D possibly corresponds to TRBD2 (7 bases). Trimming pared 3 bases from V and 4 bases from J, leaving 12 bases between. The CDR3 is 14 residues long. Germline V lookup: CDR1 LNHNV, CDR2 YYDKDF (reference sequence). The CDR3 region is CATSSRGGGETQYF. The CDR3 bases are TGTGCCACCAGCAGCCGAGGGGGGGGAGAGACCCAGTACTTC.

This clonotype was seen just once. CDR3 sequence (DNA): TGTGCCACCCGACGGAATTCCTACAATGAGCAGTTCTTC. This sequence encodes CATRRNSYNEQFF. V gene TRBV2 combines with J gene TRBJ2-1; D gene unclear. From germline, CDR1 is SNHLY and CDR2 FYNNEI. Trimming left V 10 bases short and J 1 base short, with 11 bases between. CDR3 length equals 13 residues.

The rearrangement uses TRBV5-5 and TRBJ1-2; no reliable D call. Germline-derived CDR1 and CDR2 are SGHKS and YYEKEE (reference sequence). The CDR3 has 16 amino acids. V was trimmed by 0 bases and J by 1 base, leaving 13 bases between them. CDR3 sequence: CASSLAALNLNYGYTF. For the CDR3, the DNA is TGTGCCAGCAGCTTGGCTGCTTTGAATCTTAACTATGGCTACACCTTC.

This clonotype showed up just a few times. The chain combines TRBV29-1 with TRBJ2-4; D is possibly TRBD1 or TRBD2 (6 bases each). Between the trimmed V and J ends, which lost 3 bases and 9 bases, there was a span of 18 bases. CDR3 size: 14 residues. In germline, CDR1 is SQVTM, CDR2 ANQGSEA. As DNA, the CDR3 is TGCAGCGTTGAGGAGGGGACACCTTCGGGCATTCAGTACTTC. Amino acid sequence: CSVEEGTPSGIQYF.

This clonotype was picked up many times. The chain has TRBV7-2 and TRBJ2-1, with 12 bases aligning to TRBD2. CDR1 SGHTA and CDR2 FQGNSA come from the germline V gene. The CDR3 is 13 residues long. Unmatched junction bases numbered 5, after V lost 9 bases and J lost 8 bases. CDR3 in amino acids: CASPSGGADEQFF. Written as DNA, the CDR3 is TGTGCCAGTCCTAGCGGGGGGGCGGATGAGCAGTTCTTC.

The chain has TRBV24-1 and TRBJ2-7; D is perhaps TRBD2 (7 bases). Germline V lookup: CDR1 KGHDR, CDR2 SFDVKD. The V and J ends lost 3 bases and 6 bases respectively, with 14 bases between them. This CDR3 is built from 14 residues. This chain's CDR3 is CATSDASGGREQYF. DNA of the CDR3: TGTGCCACCAGTGATGCCTCGGGGGGCCGCGAGCAGTACTTC.

V gene TRBV7-2 combines with J gene TRBJ1-5; D unclear. The germline CDR1 and CDR2 sequences are SGHTA and FQGNSA. Deletions cut 3 bases from V and 1 base from J, with 4 bases between. This CDR3 has 13 residues. In nucleotides, the CDR3 is TGTGCCAGCAGCTTTCACAGCAATCAGCCCCAGCATTTT. This sequence encodes CASSFHSNQPQHF. The whole variable domain, remainder taken from reference TRBV7-2 and TRBJ1-5, is GAGVSQSPSNKVTEKGKDVELRCDPISGHTALYWYRQSLGQGLEFLIYFQGNSAPDKSGLPSDRFSAERTGGSVSTLTIQRTQQEDSAVYLCASSFHSNQPQHFGDGTRLSIL.

The sample holds a few counts of this clonotype. The V call is TRBV7-2, the J call TRBJ2-7, with 10 positions matching TRBD2. The trim removed 2 bases at V and 3 bases at J, leaving 7 bases unmatched. The germline CDR1 and CDR2 sequences are SGHTA and FQGNSA. The length of the CDR3 is 16 residues. The CDR3 loop is CASSLIIASGSYEQYF. In DNA, the CDR3 is TGTGCCAGCAGCTTAATTATTGCTAGCGGGAGCTACGAGCAGTACTTC.

This sequence joins TRBV20-1 and TRBJ1-1, with D unresolved. Trimming stripped 1 base from V and 6 bases from J, with 15 bases between. Germline V CDR1 and CDR2: DFQATT, SNEGSKA (reference sequence). The CDR3 is 14 amino acids. The CDR3 reads CSARAQSRVSEAFF. CDR3 sequence (DNA): TGCAGTGCTAGAGCCCAGTCAAGGGTTTCTGAAGCTTTCTTT.

The chain employs TRBV7-6 and TRBJ2-1; tentatively, D is TRBD1 (6 bases). Germline CDR1 and CDR2: SGHVS and FNYEAQ. The ends were cut back, 5 bases at V and 9 bases at J, with 20 bases in the middle. The CDR3 is 15 residues long. This chain's CDR3 is CASSPPARGSSEQFF. CDR3 nucleotides: TGTGCCAGCAGCCCTCCCGCTAGGGGGTCCAGTGAGCAGTTCTTC.

This sequence joins TRBV5-1 and TRBJ1-3; weak D call: TRBD1 (5 bases). V gave up 5 bases and J gave up 8 bases, with 23 bases separating them. Looked up from germline, CDR1 is SGHRS and CDR2 is YFSETQ. The CDR3 extends over 16 amino acids. The CDR3 DNA reads as TGCGCCAGCAGTCGGACAAGTTTCGCCTCTCAAGACACCATATATTTT. Translated: CASSRTSFASQDTIYF. The full variable domain, in which reference TRBV5-1 and TRBJ1-3 provide the parts outside the CDR3, is KAGVTQTPRYLIKTRGQQVTLSCSPISGHRSVSWYQQTPGQGLQFLFEYFSETQRNKGNFPGRFSGRQFSNSRSEMNVSTLELGDSALYLCASSRTSFASQDTIYFGEGSWLTVV.

The chain joins TRBV7-6 to TRBJ2-2, with 15 bases aligning to TRBD2. The germline CDR1 and CDR2 sequences are SGHVS and FNYEAQ. This CDR3 region has 20 residues. V gave up 5 bases and J gave up 0 bases; unmatched junction bases: 10. The CDR3 DNA sequence: TGTGCCAGCAGCCCGAGGACTAGCGGGAGGGGATTCGCGAACACCGGGGAGCTGTTTTTT. Translation: CASSPRTSGRGFANTGELFF.

The chain uses TRBV7-3 and TRBJ1-2; 9 positions agree with TRBD1. V lost 8 bases to trimming and J lost 2 bases; unmatched junction nucleotides: 6. Germline CDR1 is SGHTA and CDR2 is FQGTGA. There are 14 residues in the CDR3. The CDR3 is CASAETGGNYGYTF. The CDR3 DNA follows: TGTGCCAGCGCGGAGACAGGGGGAAACTATGGCTACACCTTC.

This clonotype was counted ten times or more. This chain joins TRBV20-1 and TRBJ2-1; either TRBD1 or TRBD2 may fit D (5 bases each). CDR1 and CDR2 (germline): DFQATT, SNEGSKA (reference sequence). This CDR3 region has 14 residues. The germline V and J ends were trimmed by 5 bases and 10 bases, with 21 bases remaining between them. The CDR3 DNA is TGCAGTGCTCACCCCGGGACGAAAAAAGGGGAGCAGTTCTTC. As protein: CSAHPGTKKGEQFF.